This is a list of T cell receptor beta chains from one sample in a study of OX40 agonist ivuxolimab in advanced cancers. TCRdb's copy holds only in-frame clones and misses some; the assay was immunoSEQ multiplex PCR. The profile shows 90,000 to 130,000 clones, approximately 90% of them singletons. The sequenced sample was CD4+ or CD8+ T cells sorted from blood, obtained in a trial of the OX40 agonist ivuxolimab. The receptors here all came from an adult with an advanced solid tumor such as melanoma, head and neck, liver or kidney cancer. The CDR3 runs from the conserved cysteine through the conserved F or W. A D gene is named only where the DNA matches it firmly. Clone size is shown for a subset of rows, as once, few, many or a class of expanded clone.

J: TRBJ2-5; V: TRBV6-6; size: -; length: 14; D: -; CDR3: CASSSRSRAETQYF; DNA: TGTGCCAGCAGTTCCCGAAGCAGGGCTGAGACCCAGTACTTC
J: TRBJ1-2; V: TRBV18; size: few; length: 16; D: -; CDR3: CASSRRARAPEDGYTF; DNA: TGTGCCAGCTCACGACGGGCGCGGGCGCCGGAGGATGGCTACACCTTC
J: TRBJ1-1; V: TRBV6-5; size: once; length: 14; D: -; CDR3: CASSAGGKGTEAFF; DNA: TGTGCCAGCAGTGCGGGGGGGAAGGGGACTGAAGCTTTCTTT
J: TRBJ1-4; V: TRBV28; size: -; length: 14; D: TRBD1; CDR3: CASSLRDSNEKLFF; DNA: TGTGCCAGCAGTTTAAGGGACAGTAATGAAAAACTGTTTTTT
J: TRBJ2-7; V: TRBV7-3; size: -; length: 15; D: -; CDR3: CASSLYAGPGDEQYF; DNA: TGTGCCAGCAGCTTATATGCGGGGCCAGGCGACGAGCAGTACTTC
J: TRBJ2-6; V: TRBV25-1; size: -; length: 13; D: -; CDR3: CASSEPGANVLTF; DNA: TGTGCCAGCAGTGAACCCGGGGCCAACGTCCTGACTTTC
J: TRBJ1-1; V: TRBV16; size: -; length: 14; D: -; CDR3: CASSYRASNTEAFF; DNA: TGTGCCAGCAGCTACAGGGCCTCCAACACTGAAGCTTTCTTT
J: TRBJ1-1; V: TRBV7-9; size: -; length: 12; D: TRBD1; CDR3: CASHRDSSEAFF; DNA: TGTGCCAGCCATAGGGACAGTTCTGAAGCTTTCTTT
J: TRBJ2-5; V: TRBV6-1; size: -; length: 13; D: TRBD1; CDR3: CASSTGTEETQYF; DNA: TGTGCCAGCAGTACAGGGACAGAAGAGACCCAGTACTTC
J: TRBJ1-6; V: TRBV5-1; size: once; length: 18; D: TRBD1; CDR3: CASSSGTGDLYSDSPLHF; DNA: TGCGCCAGCAGCTCCGGGACAGGGGATTTGTACTCCGATTCACCCCTCCACTTT
J: TRBJ1-1; V: TRBV6-5; size: -; length: 15; D: TRBD1; CDR3: CASNLLGGAYTEAFF; DNA: TGTGCCAGCAATTTACTAGGGGGCGCGTACACTGAAGCTTTCTTT
J: TRBJ2-1; V: TRBV20-1; size: -; length: 10; D: -; CDR3: CSALVYEQFF; DNA: TGCAGTGCCCTCGTCTATGAGCAGTTCTTC
J: TRBJ2-3; V: TRBV5-1; size: -; length: 13; D: -; CDR3: CASSTGGTDTQYF; DNA: TGCGCCAGCAGCACCGGGGGTACAGATACGCAGTATTTT
J: TRBJ2-1; V: TRBV7-2; size: -; length: 17; D: TRBD2; CDR3: CASSSLRTSGTDNEQFF; DNA: TGTGCCAGCAGCTCGTTACGGACTAGCGGGACCGACAATGAGCAGTTCTTC
J: TRBJ1-3; V: TRBV4-3; size: -; length: 12; D: -; CDR3: CASSPSRNTIYF; DNA: TGCGCCAGCAGCCCCTCCCGAAACACCATATATTTT
J: TRBJ2-2; V: TRBV19; size: -; length: 16; D: -; CDR3: CASSIGGRVPTGELFF; DNA: TGTGCCAGTAGTATAGGTGGCAGGGTTCCCACCGGGGAGCTGTTTTTT
J: TRBJ1-1; V: TRBV5-1; size: -; length: 14; D: -; CDR3: CASSLEALYTEAFF; DNA: TGCGCCAGCAGCTTGGAGGCGTTGTACACTGAAGCTTTCTTT
J: TRBJ1-1; V: TRBV11-2; size: -; length: 14; D: -; CDR3: CASSLNREDTEAFF; DNA: TGTGCCAGCAGCTTGAACCGGGAGGACACTGAAGCTTTCTTT
J: TRBJ1-4; V: TRBV5-1; size: -; length: 15; D: TRBD1; CDR3: CASSLGQGAEEKLFF; DNA: TGCGCCAGCAGCTTGGGACAGGGGGCGGAAGAAAAACTGTTTTTT
J: TRBJ2-7; V: TRBV11-3; size: -; length: 14; D: -; CDR3: CASSPRSPSYEQYF; DNA: TGTGCCAGCAGCCCAAGGTCACCCTCCTACGAGCAGTACTTC
J: TRBJ2-7; V: TRBV6-1; size: -; length: 15; D: -; CDR3: CASSPAPRGSYEQYF; DNA: TGTGCCAGCAGCCCTGCTCCTAGGGGTTCCTACGAGCAGTACTTC
J: TRBJ1-1; V: TRBV4-3; size: -; length: 17; D: -; CDR3: CASSQDLSRTANTEAFF; DNA: TGCGCCAGCAGCCAAGATTTATCCAGGACAGCGAACACTGAAGCTTTCTTT
J: TRBJ2-3; V: TRBV5-1; size: -; length: 15; D: TRBD2; CDR3: CASSTSGGPTDTQYF; DNA: TGCGCCAGCAGCACGAGCGGGGGCCCTACAGATACGCAGTATTTT
J: TRBJ2-5; V: TRBV15; size: -; length: 15; D: TRBD1; CDR3: CATSRGHRGLETQYF; DNA: TGTGCCACCAGCAGAGGACACAGGGGGCTGGAGACCCAGTACTTC
J: TRBJ2-3; V: TRBV27; size: -; length: 14; D: -; CDR3: CASSFTISTDTQYF; DNA: TGTGCCAGCAGTTTCACCATTAGCACAGATACGCAGTATTTT
J: TRBJ2-5; V: TRBV5-4; size: -; length: 14; D: -; CDR3: CASSLFPGQETQYF; DNA: TGTGCCAGCAGCTTGTTTCCGGGCCAAGAGACCCAGTACTTC
J: TRBJ2-1; V: TRBV7-3; size: -; length: 14; D: -; CDR3: CASSKLQGVGEQFF; DNA: TGTGCCAGCAGCAAATTACAGGGAGTCGGTGAGCAGTTCTTC
J: TRBJ1-1; V: TRBV7-3; size: -; length: 13; D: -; CDR3: CASSPPKAREAFF; DNA: TGTGCCAGCAGCCCGCCGAAGGCCAGGGAAGCTTTCTTT
J: TRBJ1-1; V: TRBV19; size: -; length: 12; D: -; CDR3: CASSIHGQDAFF; DNA: TGTGCCAGTAGTATCCACGGGCAAGATGCTTTCTTT
J: TRBJ2-1; V: TRBV5-1; size: -; length: 15; D: TRBD1; CDR3: CASSLETGVYNEQFF; DNA: TGCGCCAGCAGCTTGGAGACAGGGGTATACAATGAGCAGTTCTTC
J: TRBJ2-4; V: TRBV7-9; size: -; length: 17; D: TRBD1; CDR3: CASSQIQGERAKNIQYF; DNA: TGTGCCAGCAGCCAGATACAGGGGGAGCGGGCCAAAAACATTCAGTACTTC
J: TRBJ1-3; V: TRBV6-6; size: -; length: 14; D: -; CDR3: CASSSSPDLNTIYF; DNA: TGTGCCAGCAGTTCCAGTCCAGATTTAAACACCATATATTTT
J: TRBJ2-5; V: TRBV4-2; size: -; length: 17; D: TRBD1; CDR3: CASSRGQADRHQETQYF; DNA: TGTGCCAGCAGCCGCGGACAGGCGGATAGACATCAAGAGACCCAGTACTTC
J: TRBJ2-1; V: TRBV7-6; size: -; length: 15; D: TRBD2; CDR3: CASSPLAGGYNEQFF; DNA: TGTGCCAGCAGCCCACTAGCGGGAGGATACAATGAGCAGTTCTTC
J: TRBJ2-4; V: TRBV13; size: -; length: 15; D: -; CDR3: CASSSDSIAKNIQYF; DNA: TGTGCCAGCAGCTCGGACAGCATAGCCAAAAACATTCAGTACTTC
J: TRBJ2-7; V: TRBV5-1; size: -; length: 13; D: TRBD1; CDR3: CASSSGTGWEQYF; DNA: TGCGCCAGCAGCTCCGGGACAGGGTGGGAGCAGTACTTC
J: TRBJ1-5; V: TRBV12-5; size: -; length: 13; D: -; CDR3: CASGLEEKQPQHF; DNA: TGTGCTAGTGGTTTGGAGGAAAAGCAGCCCCAGCATTTT
J: TRBJ1-1; V: TRBV7-8; size: -; length: 13; D: -; CDR3: CASSHSVGTEAFF; DNA: TGTGCCAGCAGCCACAGTGTGGGCACTGAAGCTTTCTTT
J: TRBJ1-1; V: TRBV6-5; size: -; length: 11; D: -; CDR3: CASSVSTEAFF; DNA: TGTGCCAGCAGTGTCAGCACTGAAGCTTTCTTT
J: TRBJ1-5; V: TRBV7-2; size: -; length: 13; D: -; CDR3: CASSHPGGQPQHF; DNA: TGTGCCAGCAGCCACCCCGGGGGGCAGCCCCAGCATTTT
J: TRBJ2-1; V: TRBV4-1; size: -; length: 14; D: TRBD1; CDR3: CASSHDRGNGEQFF; DNA: TGCGCCAGCAGCCACGACAGGGGTAACGGGGAGCAGTTCTTC
J: TRBJ1-6; V: TRBV4-3; size: -; length: 13; D: -; CDR3: CASSQGQGSPLHF; DNA: TGCGCCAGCAGCCAAGGGCAGGGATCACCCCTCCACTTT
J: TRBJ1-2; V: TRBV6-5; size: -; length: 14; D: -; CDR3: CASSDRDKTYGYTF; DNA: TGTGCCAGCAGCGATCGGGACAAGACCTATGGCTACACCTTC
J: TRBJ2-6; V: TRBV19; size: once; length: 14; D: -; CDR3: CASSDRPGANVLTF; DNA: TGTGCCAGTAGTGACAGGCCTGGGGCCAACGTCCTGACTTTC
J: TRBJ2-7; V: TRBV5-6; size: -; length: 15; D: -; CDR3: CASSLMGHSTYEQYF; DNA: TGTGCCAGCAGCTTGATGGGACACTCTACCTACGAGCAGTACTTC
J: TRBJ1-5; V: TRBV7-2; size: few; length: 15; D: -; CDR3: CASSLVPGARQPQHF; DNA: TGTGCCAGCAGCTTAGTCCCAGGGGCAAGACAGCCCCAGCATTTT